These 23 T cell receptor beta chains were all obtained from the same sample, sequenced in a study of post-analysis software for immune sequencing data. Overall study results and limits: Controls showed lower frequencies than patients for roughly five TRBV segments, and TRBV5-6, TRBV5-1 and TRBV20-1 were among these.

Antigen specificity for these receptors is unknown. Unique molecular identifiers were present in the TCR beta cDNA libraries. TCRdb itself ran the PCR reads through MiXCR, one entry per CDR3 protein. The sample contains 450,000 to 650,000 distinct CDR3 sequences, around 47% of which appear only once. The sequenced material came from blood. The receptor source for this set is a girl aged 5-17 years with multiple sclerosis.

The genes are TRBV29-1 and TRBJ2-7, with 11 bases fitting TRBD1. Germline V CDR1 and CDR2: SQVTM, ANQGSEA. The J segment lost 1 base and the V segment lost 6 bases, leaving 2 bases of the junction unmatched. This CDR3 comprises 13 residues. CDR3 sequence reads: CSVGQGESYEQYF. CDR3 sequence (DNA): TGCAGCGTGGGACAGGGGGAATCCTACGAGCAGTACTTC.

The V and J genes are TRBV7-9 and TRBJ2-1, with D perhaps TRBD2 (7 bases). The germline CDR1 and CDR2 sequences are SEHNR and FQNEAQ (reference sequence). The CDR3 has 16 amino acids. V lost 5 bases, J lost 9 bases, and 23 bases lay in between. The CDR3, as DNA: TGTGCCAGCAGCCTCGGCGGGGGCGGAAAGGAAGGTGAGCAGTTCTTC. This sequence encodes CASSLGGGGKEGEQFF.

The rearrangement uses TRBV20-1 and TRBJ2-7; 10 positions match TRBD2. J gave up 5 bases and V 1 base, and 29 bases lay outside the gene matches. The germline V gene encodes CDR1 DFQATT and CDR2 SNEGSKA (reference sequence). The CDR3 contains 22 residues. The CDR3 region is CSARAKLLIELAGGTGSHEQYF. CDR3 in DNA: TGCAGTGCTAGAGCCAAATTACTTATTGAGTTAGCGGGAGGAACGGGGAGTCACGAGCAGTACTTC.

J is TRBJ2-7 and V is TRBV6-5; possibly TRBD2 for D (6 bases). The CDR3 contains 13 residues. V lost 8 bases, J lost 0 bases, and 11 bases lay in between. The germline CDR1 and CDR2 sequences are MNHEY and SVGAGI. The CDR3 DNA reads TGTGCCAGCGCGGCGGGACCCTCCTACGAGCAGTACTTC. Translation: CASAAGPSYEQYF.

This chain joins TRBV7-2 and TRBJ2-7, with D unresolved. CDR3 length: 16 amino acids. From germline, CDR1 is SGHTA and CDR2 FQGNSA. V lost 4 bases to trimming and J lost 2 bases, with 18 bases between them. CDR3 nucleotides: TGTGCCAGCAGCTCCATCCCCTCCGCAGGAGCCTACGAGCAGTACTTC. It is translated as CASSSIPSAGAYEQYF.

This rearrangement joins TRBV7-9 to TRBJ2-1, with 12 bases lining up with TRBD1. The germline V gene has CDR1 SEHNR and CDR2 FQNEAQ (reference sequence). The CDR3 spans 19 residues. V lost 5 bases, J lost 1 base, and 12 bases stayed unmatched. CDR3 nucleotides: TGTGCCAGCAGCCCAGGGGGGACAGGGGGCTTTGGGTCCTACAATGAGCAGTTCTTC. Amino acid sequence: CASSPGGTGGFGSYNEQFF.

The chain is built from TRBV3-1 and TRBJ2-1; a possible D gene is TRBD1 (5 bases). The CDR3 extends over 15 amino acids. The germline V gene has CDR1 LGHDT and CDR2 YNNKEL (reference sequence). Between the trimmed V and J ends, which lost 1 base and 2 bases, there was a span of 9 bases. The CDR3 protein is CASSQGARAYNEQFF. The CDR3 DNA reads as TGTGCCAGCAGCCAAGGAGCCAGGGCCTACAATGAGCAGTTCTTC.

The V gene is TRBV20-1, the J gene TRBJ2-5, with 8 bases fitting TRBD1. Germline CDR1 and CDR2: DFQATT and SNEGSKA (reference sequence). This CDR3 has 13 amino acids. Germline trimming cut 4 bases from V and 5 bases from J; bases unmatched to any gene: 6. CDR3 bases: TGCAGTGCTACCCGTAACAGGGGGGAGACCCAGTACTTC. It encodes CSATRNRGETQYF.

This clonotype showed up just a few times. The chain carries TRBV12-3 or TRBV12-4 and TRBJ1-5; D is unclear. The V gene lost 6 bases and the J gene lost 6 bases, with 18 bases spanning the gap. The CDR3 is made up of 15 amino acids. The CDR3, as DNA: TGTGCCAGCAGCTCCGGGCCCCGGGGTGGTCAGCCCCAGCATTTT. It codes for CASSSGPRGGQPQHF.

This clonotype occurred a few times. The gene calls are TRBV12-3 or TRBV12-4 and TRBJ2-5; TRBD1 is a possible D gene (5 bases). The CDR3 is 14 amino acids. V was trimmed by 7 bases and J by 5 bases, leaving 17 bases between them. CDR3 protein: CASTNSGKGETQYF. CDR3 nucleotides: TGTGCCAGCACCAATTCAGGGAAGGGGGAGACCCAGTACTTC.

The J gene is TRBJ2-3, the V gene TRBV7-2; weak D call: TRBD1 (5 bases). The germline V gene has CDR1 SGHTA and CDR2 FQGNSA. Trimming took 1 base from V and 6 from J, leaving 8 bases between them. The CDR3 sequence is 13 residues long. The CDR3 region is CASSLDRLDTQYF. CDR3 DNA sequence: TGTGCCAGCAGCTTAGACAGGCTGGATACGCAGTATTTT.

The rearrangement links TRBV29-1 to TRBJ1-1; 7 nucleotides align to TRBD1. The V segment lost 6 bases and the J segment 1 base; nucleotides outside the gene matches: 11. In germline, CDR1 is SQVTM, CDR2 ANQGSEA. This CDR3 is built from 15 residues. The CDR3 spells CSVDTTYRGNTEAFF. The CDR3 DNA sequence: TGCAGCGTCGATACCACTTACAGGGGGAACACTGAAGCTTTCTTT.

This clonotype was seen once. The V gene is TRBV7-9, the J gene TRBJ1-3; D uncertain. The CDR3 is 14 residues long. V lost 5 bases, J lost 0 bases, and 8 bases lay in between. The germline V gene has CDR1 SEHNR and CDR2 FQNEAQ (reference sequence). Here the CDR3 DNA reads TGTGCCAGCAGCGTAGGTAACTCTGGAAACACCATATATTTT. Translated: CASSVGNSGNTIYF.

The chain couples TRBV7-9 to TRBJ2-7, with 9 bases matching TRBD1. Germline CDR1 reads SEHNR; CDR2 reads FQNEAQ (reference sequence). With V trimmed by 5 bases and J by 1 base, 6 bases remained unmatched. The CDR3 is made up of 15 amino acids. CDR3 sequence (DNA): TGTGCCAGCAGCCTCACAGGGGGCCTATCCTACGAGCAGTACTTC. It is translated as CASSLTGGLSYEQYF. The full variable domain, in which reference TRBV7-9 and TRBJ2-7 provide the parts outside the CDR3, is DTGVSQNPRHKITKRGQNVTFRCDPISEHNRLYWYRQTLGQGPEFLTYFQNEAQLEKSRLLSDRFSAERPKGSFSTLEIQRTEQGDSAMYLCASSLTGGLSYEQYFGPGTRLTVT.

This chain links TRBV30 with TRBJ2-3, with D unresolved. Per germline, CDR1 GTSNPN and CDR2 SVGIG (reference sequence). This CDR3 comprises 13 residues. Trimming cost V 3 bases and J 1 base, with 8 bases left between them. For the CDR3, the DNA is TGTGCCTGGAGGAGGTGGGGCACAGATACGCAGTATTTT. Encoded protein: CAWRRWGTDTQYF.

A few counts support this clonotype. The junction departs from the called germline gene at one end, perhaps through a read error. V gene TRBV3-1 combines with J gene TRBJ2-5; possibly TRBD2 for D (5 bases). The CDR3 is 13 amino acids. Germline CDR1 and CDR2: LGHDT and YNNKEL (reference sequence). The CDR3 reads CAGSQGGRGTQYF. The CDR3 region has the DNA TGTGCCGGCAGCCAAGGAGGTCGAGGGACCCAGTACTTC.

This rearrangement joins TRBV5-1 to TRBJ1-2; D gene unclear. The CDR3 spans 14 residues. The V and J ends lost 0 bases and 2 bases respectively, with 8 bases between them. CDR1 and CDR2 from the germline V gene are SGHRS and YFSETQ. In DNA, the CDR3 is TGCGCCAGCAGCTTGGAGGCCACGAACTATGGCTACACCTTC. Protein: CASSLEATNYGYTF. Complete variable domain (other parts from reference TRBV5-1 and TRBJ1-2): KAGVTQTPRYLIKTRGQQVTLSCSPISGHRSVSWYQQTPGQGLQFLFEYFSETQRNKGNFPGRFSGRQFSNSRSEMNVSTLELGDSALYLCASSLEATNYGYTFGSGTRLTVV.

The chain has TRBV7-2 and TRBJ2-7; D remains unclear. Germline CDR1 is SGHTA and CDR2 is FQGNSA. The CDR3 contains 11 residues. The V gene lost 5 bases and the J gene lost 8 bases, with 10 bases spanning the gap. In DNA, the CDR3 is TGTGCCAGCAGCCTAAAGAGTAAGCAGTACTTC. Encoded protein: CASSLKSKQYF.

The genes are TRBV12-3 or TRBV12-4 and TRBJ2-7, with 8 nucleotides matching TRBD1. Unmatched junction bases numbered 8, after V lost 0 bases and J lost 4 bases. CDR3 length: 16 residues. The CDR3 sequence is CASSLAGQGATYEQYF. DNA of the CDR3: TGTGCCAGCAGTTTAGCAGGGCAGGGGGCCACTTACGAGCAGTACTTC.

V is TRBV20-1 and J is TRBJ2-3, with a possible D match to TRBD1 (6 bases). The CDR3 is 15 residues long. Germline lookup yields CDR1 DFQATT and CDR2 SNEGSKA (reference sequence). V was cut by 3 bases and J by 2 bases, with 15 bases left in between. The CDR3 protein is CSASVPGVDTDTQYF. CDR3 coding DNA: TGCAGTGCTAGTGTACCAGGGGTTGACACAGATACGCAGTATTTT.

The chain carries TRBV6-2 or TRBV6-3 and TRBJ2-1; 8 positions agree with TRBD2. CDR1 is MNHEY, CDR2 SVGEGT, per germline. This CDR3 comprises 15 residues. Losses at the gene ends were 7 bases for V and 10 bases for J; bases not matched to a gene: 15. Written as DNA, the CDR3 is TGTGCCAGCAATCCCGGGACTAGTAATCCCTACGAGCAGTTCTTC. Amino acid sequence: CASNPGTSNPYEQFF.

V gene TRBV9 combines with J gene TRBJ1-1, with D perhaps TRBD1 (5 bases). Trimming took 3 bases from V and 8 from J, leaving 14 bases between them. The CDR3 totals 13 residues. CDR1 SGDLS and CDR2 YYNGEE come from the germline V gene. CDR3 sequence (DNA): TGTGCCAGCAGCGCAGGGTATAGGCTAGAAGCTTTCTTT. It is translated as CASSAGYRLEAFF. Full variable domain (missing parts from reference TRBV9 and TRBJ1-1): DSGVTQTPKHLITATGQRVTLRCSPRSGDLSVYWYQQSLDQGLQFLIQYYNGEERAKGNILERFSAQQFPDLHSELNLSSLELGDSALYFCASSAGYRLEAFFGQGTRLTVV.

The V and J genes are TRBV11-2 and TRBJ2-7; 8 bases align to TRBD1. V gave up 3 bases and J gave up 12 bases; unmatched junction bases: 7. The germline CDR1 and CDR2 sequences are SGHAT and FQNNGV. This CDR3 is 12 amino acids long. The CDR3 reads CASSLDRGTGYF. CDR3 in DNA: TGTGCCAGCAGCTTGGACAGAGGGACAGGGTACTTC.